Listed here are 17 T cell receptor beta chains from one sample, sequenced in a study of beta chain features in type 1 diabetes. The study reverse transcribed the entire isolated RNA, so it sequenced expressed TCRB transcripts. Profiled with immunoSEQ multiplex PCR; TCRdb holds only in-frame clones, not every one. The table shows about 5,700 clones, with about 69% occurring only once. Specimen: Tregs from blood. The origin of the receptors is a man aged 18 to 35 in good health.

The V call is TRBV10-3, the J call TRBJ2-5; the match to TRBD1 covers 8 bases. J lost 5 bases, V lost 3 bases, and 8 bases had no gene match. CDR3 size: 15 residues. Looked up from germline, CDR1 is ENHRY and CDR2 is SYGVKD. CDR3 protein: CAISDPGGQGETQYF. The CDR3 bases are TGTGCCATCAGTGACCCAGGGGGCCAAGGGGAGACCCAGTACTTC.

This rearrangement joins TRBV10-3 to TRBJ1-5; 8 nucleotides agree with TRBD1. V shed 10 bases, J shed 7 bases, and the junction held 9 bases outside the gene matches. The germline gives CDR1 ENHRY, CDR2 SYGVKD. This CDR3 spans 13 amino acids. The CDR3 DNA reads TGTGCCACCCAGCAGGGGGCAGGGCAGCCCCAGCATTTT. As protein: CATQQGAGQPQHF.

This clone was recorded once. The chain links TRBV5-1 to TRBJ2-2; D remains ambiguous. Per the germline V gene, CDR1 is SGHRS and CDR2 is YFSETQ. The germline V and J ends were trimmed by 4 bases and 3 bases, with 10 bases remaining between them. The CDR3 contains 14 residues. The CDR3 is CASSPRSDTGELFF. The CDR3, as DNA: TGCGCCAGCAGCCCTAGGTCCGACACCGGGGAGCTGTTTTTT.

About this clone itself: Mismatch with germline at one junction end may stem from a read error. V is TRBV7-8 and J is TRBJ1-5; the match to TRBD1 covers 7 bases. This CDR3 has 17 amino acids. Germline CDR1 SGHVS, CDR2 FQNEAQ. The CDR3 region is CASSLVTGITVGQPRHF. DNA of the CDR3: TGTGCCAGCAGCTTAGTGACAGGGATAACAGTGGGGCAGCCCCGGCATTTT.

The V call is TRBV19, the J call TRBJ1-3; TRBD1 is a possible D gene (5 bases). The ends were cut back, 3 bases at V and 1 base at J, with 10 bases in the middle. CDR3 length: 15 amino acids. Germline loops: CDR1 LNHDA, CDR2 SQIVND (reference sequence). CDR3 protein: CASSMSRGSGNTIYF. DNA of the CDR3: TGTGCCAGTAGTATGTCAAGGGGATCTGGAAACACCATATATTTT. The complete variable domain, with remaining parts taken from reference TRBV19 and TRBJ1-3, reads DGGITQSPKYLFRKEGQNVTLSCEQNLNHDAMYWYRQDPGQGLRLIYYSQIVNDFQKGDIAEGYSVSREKKESFPLTVTSAQKNPTAFYLCASSMSRGSGNTIYFGEGSWLTVV.

The rearrangement uses TRBV18 and TRBJ1-3, with unresolved D. The CDR3 has 16 residues. CDR1 and CDR2 (germline): KGHSH, LQKENI. V shed 0 bases and J shed 0 bases, with 9 bases lying between them. The CDR3 coding sequence is TGTGCCAGCTCACCACCCGGCGGAACCTCTGGAAACACCATATATTTT. Translating it yields CASSPPGGTSGNTIYF.

The chain combines TRBV29-1 with TRBJ1-2; D is undetermined. CDR3 size: 12 residues. In germline, CDR1 is SQVTM, CDR2 ANQGSEA. V was trimmed by 7 bases and J by 1 base, leaving 10 bases between them. DNA of the CDR3: TGCAGCGCCGCGACATTTAACTATGGCTACACCTTC. Protein: CSAATFNYGYTF.

The chain has TRBV5-1 and TRBJ2-4; the match to TRBD1 covers 8 bases. CDR1 and CDR2 (germline): SGHRS, YFSETQ. CDR3 size: 15 residues. J gave up 1 base and V 1 base, and 1 base lay outside the gene matches. Written as DNA, the CDR3 is TGCGCCAGCAGCTTGACAGGGGGTGCCAAAAACATTCAGTACTTC. This sequence encodes CASSLTGGAKNIQYF. The variable domain in full, completed from reference TRBV5-1 and TRBJ2-4, reads KAGVTQTPRYLIKTRGQQVTLSCSPISGHRSVSWYQQTPGQGLQFLFEYFSETQRNKGNFPGRFSGRQFSNSRSEMNVSTLELGDSALYLCASSLTGGAKNIQYFGAGTRLSVL.

V is TRBV2 and J is TRBJ2-2; D is unresolved. Germline V gene data show CDR1 as SNHLY and CDR2 as FYNNEI. V lost 7 bases and J 5 bases, leaving 8 bases between the germline ends. This CDR3 is built from 12 residues. The CDR3: CASTAGTGELFF. In DNA, the CDR3 is TGTGCCAGCACGGCCGGGACCGGGGAGCTGTTTTTT.

The chain links TRBV9 to TRBJ2-5; 7 bases are shared with TRBD2. The junction had 14 bases not matched to a gene; V was cut back by 3 bases and J by 0 bases. CDR3 length equals 18 residues. Germline V lookup: CDR1 SGDLS, CDR2 YYNGEE. For the CDR3, the DNA is TGTGCCAGCAGCGCCCCCCCGGCTCAGCGGGGAAACCAAGAGACCCAGTACTTC. It is translated as CASSAPPAQRGNQETQYF. Supplemented by reference TRBV9 and TRBJ2-5, the full variable domain reads DSGVTQTPKHLITATGQRVTLRCSPRSGDLSVYWYQQSLDQGLQFLIQYYNGEERAKGNILERFSAQQFPDLHSELNLSSLELGDSALYFCASSAPPAQRGNQETQYFGPGTRLLVL.

The rearrangement links TRBV18 to TRBJ1-2, with D possibly TRBD1 on 5 matching bases. The CDR3 extends over 13 amino acids. The germline V and J ends were trimmed by 3 bases and 4 bases, with 9 bases remaining between them. Germline values: CDR1 KGHSH, CDR2 LQKENI. The CDR3 sequence: CASSPGQIYGYTF. The CDR3 DNA sequence: TGTGCCAGCTCACCGGGGCAGATCTATGGCTACACCTTC.

V usage is TRBV7-2 and J usage is TRBJ2-7; D may be TRBD2 (7 bases). Looked up from germline, CDR1 is SGHTA and CDR2 is FQGNSA. The CDR3 is 14 amino acids. V shed 4 bases and J shed 8 bases, with 18 bases lying between them. The CDR3 region has the DNA TGTGCCAGCAGCTCTAGGGGGGGGGATAGAAAGCAGTACTTC. Translating gives CASSSRGGDRKQYF.

This chain uses TRBV7-8 with TRBJ2-2; possibly TRBD1 for D (5 bases). CDR3 length equals 15 residues. Germline V gene lookup returns CDR1 SGHVS and CDR2 FQNEAQ. Trimming pared 10 bases from V and 2 bases from J, leaving 17 bases between. CDR3 sequence (DNA): TGTGCCACCCGACGAACGACAGTTAACACCGGGGAGCTGTTTTTT. Translation: CATRRTTVNTGELFF.

The chain links TRBV28 to TRBJ2-2; D is unclear. This CDR3 spans 12 amino acids. Germline V CDR1 and CDR2: MDHEN, SYDVKM. V was shortened by 5 bases and J by 4 bases, with 5 bases between the two germline ends. Here the CDR3 reads CASSRLTGELFF. As DNA, the CDR3 is TGTGCCAGCAGTCGTCTCACCGGGGAGCTGTTTTTT.

This rearrangement joins TRBV28 to TRBJ1-6, with D tentatively TRBD1 (5 bases). Germline CDR1 and CDR2: MDHEN and SYDVKM. V was clipped by 6 bases and J by 7 bases, with 25 bases between them. This CDR3 has 18 amino acids. CDR3 nucleotide sequence: TGTGCCAGCAGATCCCGGACACGGGCCTATGTACGGAATTCACCCCTCCACTTT. Translated, it gives CASRSRTRAYVRNSPLHF.

The chain combines TRBV5-4 with TRBJ2-3, with D perhaps TRBD2 (5 bases). V lost 1 base and J lost 8, with 8 bases in between. Per germline, CDR1 SGHNT and CDR2 YYREEE (reference sequence). There are 12 residues in the CDR3. The CDR3 DNA reads as TGTGCCAGCAGCTTGTTTGAGGGTACGCAGTATTTT. It yields the protein CASSLFEGTQYF.

The chain combines TRBV18 with TRBJ1-2; 7 bases align to TRBD1. Germline trimming cut 2 bases from V and 8 bases from J; bases unmatched to any gene: 5. This CDR3 has 13 amino acids. The germline V gene encodes CDR1 KGHSH and CDR2 LQKENI. CDR3 DNA: TGTGCCAGCTCACCAACAGGGGTCGACGGCTACACCTTC. It encodes CASSPTGVDGYTF.